One T cell receptor beta chain is described in this entry. No antigen is known for it. The junction departs from germline at one end; a sequencing error may be responsible. The source of the sample is a study of tumor-infiltrating lymphocytes in primary liver carcinoma. Study context: Primary liver carcinoma, confirmed by histopathology, was surgically resected. These were node-negative, non-metastatic T1-T3 tumors of roughly 4 to 10 cm. Findings and caveats of the study: Tumor specimens were characterized by a significantly higher top-250-clone fraction than blood (p = 0.039).

TCR beta cDNA was made from 400 to 500 ng total RNA with a constant-region primer. Construction of TCR beta libraries relied on three successive nested multiplex PCR rounds employing slightly modified ARM-PCR. Primers for the first two PCR rounds were TRBV1-TRBV30 forward primers and a C-beta reverse primer (about 9 cycles per round). TCRdb ran MiXCR on the multiplex PCR reads and lists one entry per CDR3 protein. The sample records approximately 210,000 distinct CDR3 sequences, about 65% being singletons. Germline V gene lookup returns CDR1 SGHAT and CDR2 FQNNGV. The CDR3 has 15 residues. The authors took blood RNA from unsorted whole blood and also extracted germline DNA.

The sequencing input was peripheral blood. The receptor comes from a woman aged 55-75 years with primary liver carcinoma and hepatitis B virus infection. This rearrangement joins TRBV11-2 to TRBJ2-1; no definite D call. The CDR3 DNA follows: TGTGCCAGCAGCTTAGATCTCTCGAGTTACAACGAGCAGTTCTTC. As protein: CASSLDLSSYNEQFF.